Below are 28 T cell receptor beta chains sequenced from a single sample in a study of blood T cell repertoires in COVID-19. TCRdb's copy holds only in-frame clones and misses some; the assay was immunoSEQ multiplex PCR. Of approximately 92,000 clones detected, around 81% appear once; the ten largest clones hold roughly 8.4%. Sequencing was done on a sample of peripheral blood. All receptors come from a man aged 45-60 years who had recovered from COVID-19.

The chain has TRBV28 and TRBJ1-6; D gene unclear. Germline lookup yields CDR1 MDHEN and CDR2 SYDVKM. The CDR3 totals 13 residues. Deletions cut 5 bases from V and 11 bases from J, with 13 bases between. The DNA of the CDR3 is TGTGCCAGCAGTGCCCGATCGGTTACACCCCTCCACTTT. This encodes CASSARSVTPLHF.

CDR3 nucleotide sequence: TGTGCCAGCAGTTTATCCAGGGGAGTTAACTATGGCTACACCTTC. The encoded protein is CASSLSRGVNYGYTF. V usage is TRBV27 and J usage is TRBJ1-2, with a tentative D call TRBD1 (6 bases). The V gene's germline CDR1 is MNHEY and CDR2 SMNVEV (reference sequence). Trimming pared 0 bases from V and 1 base from J, leaving 9 bases between. The CDR3 runs 15 residues.

This chain uses TRBV7-3 with TRBJ2-1; 8 bases agree with TRBD2. This CDR3 is 15 amino acids long. V lost 2 bases, J lost 7 bases, and 7 bases stayed unmatched. The germline gives CDR1 SGHTA, CDR2 FQGTGA. CDR3 in DNA: TGTGCCAGCAGCTTACTGGTAGCGGGGCGAAATGAGCAGTTCTTC. Residues: CASSLLVAGRNEQFF.

The CDR3 nucleotides read TGTGCCAGCAGTGAACTCAGGGGCGCAGATACGCAGTATTTT. It yields the protein CASSELRGADTQYF. The chain joins TRBV25-1 to TRBJ2-3, with a possible D match to TRBD1 (6 bases). The V gene's germline CDR1 is MGHDK and CDR2 SYGVNS. The CDR3 sequence is 14 residues long. Trimming removed 2 bases from V and 4 bases from J, with 10 bases in between.

The chain uses TRBV20-1 and TRBJ1-6, with a weak D call TRBD1 (6 bases). V was trimmed by 3 bases and J by 9 bases, leaving 18 bases between them. The CDR3 extends over 15 amino acids. Per the germline V gene, CDR1 is DFQATT and CDR2 is SNEGSKA (reference sequence). The CDR3 loop is CSASAPGRGGSPLHF. The CDR3 DNA follows: TGCAGTGCTAGTGCCCCGGGGAGGGGGGGTTCACCCCTCCACTTT.

V and J are TRBV10-1 and TRBJ1-6; 9 nucleotides match TRBD1. Germline loops: CDR1 WNHNN, CDR2 SYGVQD (reference sequence). The CDR3 covers 13 residues. After removal of 7 bases from V and 7 bases from J, the junction contained 2 bases not matched to a gene. In DNA form, the CDR3 reads TGCGCCAGCAATGGACAGGGGAATTCACCCCTCCACTTT. Translating gives CASNGQGNSPLHF.

The table lists this clone with a count of one. This chain links TRBV18 with TRBJ1-1; TRBD1 might be the D (6 bases). The V and J ends lost 3 bases and 0 bases respectively, with 20 bases between them. In germline, CDR1 is KGHSH, CDR2 LQKENI. CDR3 length: 18 amino acids. The CDR3 region is CASSPYPTGKDMNTEAFF. CDR3 nucleotides: TGTGCCAGCTCACCTTACCCTACAGGGAAGGATATGAACACTGAAGCTTTCTTT.

This clone was seen more than once but under ten times. The chain uses TRBV6-2 or TRBV6-3 and TRBJ1-1, with 7 nucleotides matching TRBD1. The CDR3 contains 13 residues. CDR1 is MNHEY, CDR2 SVGEGT, per germline. J gave up 3 bases and V 4 bases, and 2 bases lay outside the gene matches. The CDR3 loop is CASSFTGDTEAFF. The CDR3 DNA reads as TGTGCCAGCAGTTTCACAGGGGACACTGAAGCTTTCTTT.

The chain couples TRBV5-1 to TRBJ1-1; D unclear. Germline V gene sequence: CDR1 SGHRS, CDR2 YFSETQ. CDR3 length: 16 amino acids. V was shortened by 7 bases and J by 1 base, with 20 bases between the two germline ends. The CDR3 coding sequence is TGCGCCAGCTTCCGAAGCGGAGGATCAGGGAACACTGAAGCTTTCTTT. Protein product: CASFRSGGSGNTEAFF.

The table lists this clone with a few counts. Other DNA sequences in the sample encode the same CDR3. V usage is TRBV7-9 and J usage is TRBJ1-5; 7 positions match TRBD1. Germline loops: CDR1 SEHNR, CDR2 FQNEAQ (reference sequence). The CDR3 consists of 14 residues. The junction had 2 bases not matched to a gene; V was cut back by 4 bases and J by 2 bases. The CDR3 spells CASSSGGGNQPQHF. The CDR3, as DNA: TGTGCCAGCAGCTCAGGGGGAGGCAATCAGCCCCAGCATTTT.

The rearrangement joins TRBV18 to TRBJ1-1, with D maybe TRBD1 (5 bases). Germline CDR1 reads KGHSH; CDR2 reads LQKENI. The CDR3 runs to 14 residues. V was cut by 2 bases and J by 1 base, with 8 bases left in between. In nucleotides, the CDR3 is TGTGCCAGCTCACCATCGACAGCGAACACTGAAGCTTTCTTT. Translating it yields CASSPSTANTEAFF.

The chain combines TRBV5-4 with TRBJ1-2, with 8 bases lining up with TRBD1. CDR3 size: 16 residues. The V and J ends lost 4 bases and 5 bases, in that order; junction bases with no gene match: 13. Germline CDR1 and CDR2: SGHNT and YYREEE (reference sequence). CDR3 bases: TGTGCCAGCAGCCGGCAAACCGGGACAGGAGATTATGGCTACACCTTC. As protein: CASSRQTGTGDYGYTF.

This clone was seen only a few times. This rearrangement joins TRBV5-1 to TRBJ2-1, with D possibly matching TRBD2 (5 bases). The CDR3 sequence is 16 residues long. Germline loops: CDR1 SGHRS, CDR2 YFSETQ. Trimming removed 0 bases at V and 4 bases at J, with 14 bases between. The CDR3 spells CASSLAHTLGYNEQFF. The DNA of the CDR3 is TGCGCCAGCAGCTTGGCCCATACACTAGGGTACAATGAGCAGTTCTTC.

This sequence joins TRBV5-1 and TRBJ1-6; tentative D call: TRBD1 (6 bases). Germline V lookup: CDR1 SGHRS, CDR2 YFSETQ. The CDR3 runs 14 residues. Trimming took 4 bases from V and 9 from J, leaving 14 bases between them. CDR3 DNA sequence: TGCGCCAGCAGCCCTGGACAGTTCGGTTCACCCCTCCACTTT. Translated: CASSPGQFGSPLHF.

The chain recombines TRBV19 with TRBJ2-3; 7 bases map to TRBD2. V lost 3 bases to trimming and J lost 0 bases; unmatched junction nucleotides: 6. The CDR3 has 16 residues. CDR1 is LNHDA, CDR2 SQIVND, per germline (reference sequence). The CDR3: CASSMRSSGSTDTQYF. CDR3 nucleotides: TGTGCCAGTAGTATGAGGAGTAGCGGGAGCACAGATACGCAGTATTTT.

This chain uses TRBV9 with TRBJ2-1, with 9 bases aligning to TRBD2. This CDR3 region has 17 residues. Germline V gene data show CDR1 as SGDLS and CDR2 as YYNGEE. J was trimmed by 8 bases and V by 0 bases; bases with no gene match: 12. The DNA of the CDR3 is TGTGCCAGCAGCGTAGCTCCAACTAGCGGGTCGTGGCATGAGCAGTTCTTC. Translated, it gives CASSVAPTSGSWHEQFF.

This sequence joins TRBV5-5 and TRBJ2-7; the match to TRBD1 covers 10 bases. V was pared by 4 bases and J by 4 bases, with 5 bases of the junction left unmatched. The CDR3 totals 14 residues. Germline V lookup: CDR1 SGHKS, CDR2 YYEKEE (reference sequence). As DNA, the CDR3 is TGTGCCAGCAGCAAGGCGGGACAGGGGTACGAGCAGTACTTC. This gives the protein CASSKAGQGYEQYF.

The chain uses TRBV6-5 and TRBJ1-5; unclear D gene. The CDR3 length is 14 residues. V gave up 6 bases and J gave up 4 bases, with 13 bases separating them. In germline, CDR1 is MNHEY, CDR2 SVGAGI. CDR3 nucleotides: TGTGCCAGCAGCGCCGCCGGGGTGAATCAGCCCCAGCATTTT. Translating gives CASSAAGVNQPQHF.

The chain employs TRBV7-6 and TRBJ2-2; 8 bases match TRBD1. The CDR3 has 17 residues. CDR1 is SGHVS, CDR2 FNYEAQ, per germline. The trim removed 1 base at V and 4 bases at J, leaving 8 bases unmatched. The CDR3 DNA sequence: TGTGCCAGCAGCTTAGGAGCAGGACAGGGTACCACCGGGGAGCTGTTTTTT. This sequence encodes CASSLGAGQGTTGELFF.

This chain joins TRBV7-9 and TRBJ2-3, with 12 bases identical to TRBD2. The CDR3 consists of 15 residues. Germline V lookup: CDR1 SEHNR, CDR2 FQNEAQ (reference sequence). V trimming: 5 bases; J trimming: 4 bases; junction bases outside the gene matches: 4. The CDR3 spells CASSRGTSGPDTQYF. CDR3 nucleotide sequence: TGTGCCAGCAGCCGTGGGACTAGCGGGCCAGATACGCAGTATTTT.

The chain is built from TRBV5-1 and TRBJ1-1; 12 bases align to TRBD1. CDR1 and CDR2 (germline): SGHRS, YFSETQ. Losses at the gene ends were 3 bases for V and 3 bases for J; bases not matched to a gene: 6. The length of the CDR3 is 16 residues. CDR3 nucleotides: TGCGCCAGCAGCTGGGGGACAGGGGGCTTGGACACTGAAGCTTTCTTT. Amino acid sequence: CASSWGTGGLDTEAFF.

V gene TRBV27 combines with J gene TRBJ2-7, with D maybe TRBD1 (6 bases). Germline CDR1 and CDR2: MNHEY and SMNVEV (reference sequence). V lost 4 bases to trimming and J lost 2 bases, with 12 bases between them. This CDR3 contains 14 residues. The chain's CDR3 is CASSWQGRTYEQYF. The CDR3 DNA is TGTGCCAGCAGTTGGCAGGGGCGAACCTACGAGCAGTACTTC.

This clone was seen a single time. The chain is built from TRBV7-2 and TRBJ2-3, with D unresolved. From germline, CDR1 is SGHTA and CDR2 FQGNSA. Trimming took off 0 bases at V and 0 bases at J, with 7 bases between the two ends. The CDR3 sequence is 15 residues long. DNA of the CDR3: TGTGCCAGCAGCTTAGCTCCGGGTAGCACAGATACGCAGTATTTT. It is translated as CASSLAPGSTDTQYF. Based on the CDR3 plus reference TRBV7-2 and TRBJ2-3, the full variable domain is GAGVSQSPSNKVTEKGKDVELRCDPISGHTALYWYRQSLGQGLEFLIYFQGNSAPDKSGLPSDRFSAERTGGSVSTLTIQRTQQEDSAVYLCASSLAPGSTDTQYFGPGTRLTVL.

This sequence joins TRBV20-1 and TRBJ1-1; D unresolved. Trimming removed 3 bases at V and 1 base at J, with 6 bases between. This CDR3 has 12 amino acids. Germline-derived CDR1 and CDR2 are DFQATT and SNEGSKA (reference sequence). CDR3 nucleotide sequence: TGCAGTGCTAGTCTGTCGAACACTGAAGCTTTCTTT. Amino acids: CSASLSNTEAFF.

The rearrangement joins TRBV6-1 to TRBJ2-6, with 9 bases identical to TRBD1. Germline V gene data show CDR1 as MNHNS and CDR2 as SASEGT. V was clipped by 3 bases and J by 4 bases; unmatched bases: 4. CDR3 length equals 16 residues. This chain's CDR3 is CASSEGTGNGANVLTF. The CDR3 nucleotides read TGTGCCAGCAGTGAGGGGACAGGGAACGGGGCCAACGTCCTGACTTTC.

The chain recombines TRBV19 with TRBJ1-1; perhaps TRBD1 as D (5 bases). V lost 11 bases and J lost 8, with 15 bases in between. CDR3 length equals 11 residues. Germline values: CDR1 LNHDA, CDR2 SQIVND (reference sequence). The CDR3, as DNA: TGTGCCTTACCGGGGGGGTCCGAAGCTTTCTTT. Amino acid sequence: CALPGGSEAFF.

The chain carries TRBV27 and TRBJ1-5; D not resolved. Trimming pared 0 bases from V and 0 bases from J, leaving 6 bases between. Germline-derived CDR1 and CDR2 are MNHEY and SMNVEV (reference sequence). The CDR3 runs 15 residues. Here the CDR3 DNA reads TGTGCCAGCAGTTTATCGAGATATAGCAATCAGCCCCAGCATTTT. Its protein product is CASSLSRYSNQPQHF.

The V call is TRBV10-3, the J call TRBJ2-1; 8 bases fit TRBD1. This CDR3 has 13 residues. From germline, CDR1 is ENHRY and CDR2 SYGVKD. J was trimmed by 6 bases and V by 8 bases; bases with no gene match: 6. CDR3 sequence reads: CAIEGTGGNEQFF. CDR3 DNA: TGTGCCATCGAAGGAACAGGGGGCAATGAGCAGTTCTTC.